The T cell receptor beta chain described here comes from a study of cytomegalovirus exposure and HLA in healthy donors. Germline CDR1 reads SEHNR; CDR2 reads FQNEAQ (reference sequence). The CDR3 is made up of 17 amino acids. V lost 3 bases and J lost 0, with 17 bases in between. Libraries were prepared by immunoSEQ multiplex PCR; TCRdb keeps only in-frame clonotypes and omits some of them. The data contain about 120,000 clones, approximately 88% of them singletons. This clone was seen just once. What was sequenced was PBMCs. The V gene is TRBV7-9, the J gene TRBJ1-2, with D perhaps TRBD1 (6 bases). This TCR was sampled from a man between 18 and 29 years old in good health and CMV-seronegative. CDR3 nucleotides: TGTGCCAGCAGCTTCCCTGTCCGACAGGAGGCTAACTATGGCTACACCTTC. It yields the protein CASSFPVRQEANYGYTF.